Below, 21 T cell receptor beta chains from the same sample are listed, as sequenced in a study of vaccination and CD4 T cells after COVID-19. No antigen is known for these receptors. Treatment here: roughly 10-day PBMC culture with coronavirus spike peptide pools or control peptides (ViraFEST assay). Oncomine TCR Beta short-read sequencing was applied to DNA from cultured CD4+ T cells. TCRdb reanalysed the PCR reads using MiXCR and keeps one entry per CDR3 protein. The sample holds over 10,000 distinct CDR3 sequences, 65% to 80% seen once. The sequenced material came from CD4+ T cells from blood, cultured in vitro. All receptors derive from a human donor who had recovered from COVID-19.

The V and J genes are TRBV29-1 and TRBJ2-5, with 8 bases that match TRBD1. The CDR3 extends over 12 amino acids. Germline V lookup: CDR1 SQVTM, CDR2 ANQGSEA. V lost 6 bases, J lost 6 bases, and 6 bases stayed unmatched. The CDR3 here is CSVLQGGKTQYF. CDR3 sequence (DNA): TGCAGCGTCCTACAGGGGGGAAAGACCCAGTACTTC.

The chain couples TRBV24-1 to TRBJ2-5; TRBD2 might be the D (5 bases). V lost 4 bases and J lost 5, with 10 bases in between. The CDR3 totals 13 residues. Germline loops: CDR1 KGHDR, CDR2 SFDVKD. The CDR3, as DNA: TGTGCCACCAGTGAACGGACTCAGGAGACCCAGTACTTC. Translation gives CATSERTQETQYF.

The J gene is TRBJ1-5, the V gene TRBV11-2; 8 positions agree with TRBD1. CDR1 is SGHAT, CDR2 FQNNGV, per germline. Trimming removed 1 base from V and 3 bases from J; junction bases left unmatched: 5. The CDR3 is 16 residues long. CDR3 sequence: CASSLGTGSPNQPQHF. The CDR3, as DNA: TGTGCCAGCAGCTTAGGGACAGGGAGCCCCAATCAGCCCCAGCATTTT. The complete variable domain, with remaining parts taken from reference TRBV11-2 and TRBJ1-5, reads EAGVAQSPRYKIIEKRQSVAFWCNPISGHATLYWYQQILGQGPKLLIQFQNNGVVDDSQLPKDRFSAERLKGVDSTLKIQPAKLEDSAVYLCASSLGTGSPNQPQHFGDGTRLSIL.

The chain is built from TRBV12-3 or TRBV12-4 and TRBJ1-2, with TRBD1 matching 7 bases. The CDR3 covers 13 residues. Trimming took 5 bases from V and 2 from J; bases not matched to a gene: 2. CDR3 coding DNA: TGTGCCAGCAGTCAACAGGGGAACTATGGCTACACCTTC. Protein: CASSQQGNYGYTF.

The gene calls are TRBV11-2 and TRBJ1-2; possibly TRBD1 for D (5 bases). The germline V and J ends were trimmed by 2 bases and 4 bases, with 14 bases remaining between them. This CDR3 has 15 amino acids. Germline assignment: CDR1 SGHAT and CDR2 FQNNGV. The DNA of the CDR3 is TGTGCCAGCAGCTTAAGGGGCGGGTCTCCCTATGGCTACACCTTC. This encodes CASSLRGGSPYGYTF.

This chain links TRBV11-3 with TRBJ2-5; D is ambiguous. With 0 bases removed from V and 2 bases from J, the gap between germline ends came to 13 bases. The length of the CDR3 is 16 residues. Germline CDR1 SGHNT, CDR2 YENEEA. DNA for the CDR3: TGTGCCAGCAGCTTAGAGCCAGGCCAACCGCAAGAGACCCAGTACTTC. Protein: CASSLEPGQPQETQYF.

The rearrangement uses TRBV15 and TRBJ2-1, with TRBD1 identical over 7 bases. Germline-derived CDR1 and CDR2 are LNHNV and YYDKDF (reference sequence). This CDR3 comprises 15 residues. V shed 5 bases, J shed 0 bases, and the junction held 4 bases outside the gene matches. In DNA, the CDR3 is TGTGCCACCAGCCAGGGACAGTCCTCCTACAATGAGCAGTTCTTC. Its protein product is CATSQGQSSYNEQFF.

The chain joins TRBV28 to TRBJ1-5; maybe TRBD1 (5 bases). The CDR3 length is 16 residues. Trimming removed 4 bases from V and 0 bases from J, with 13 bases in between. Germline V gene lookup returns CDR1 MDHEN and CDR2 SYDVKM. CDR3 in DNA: TGTGCCAGCAGTTCTGGGGGGGGTTATAGCAATCAGCCCCAGCATTTT. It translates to CASSSGGGYSNQPQHF.

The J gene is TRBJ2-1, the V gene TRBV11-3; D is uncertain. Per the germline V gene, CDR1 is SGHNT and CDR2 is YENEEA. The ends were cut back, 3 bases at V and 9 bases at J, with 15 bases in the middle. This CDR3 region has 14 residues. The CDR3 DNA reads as TGTGCCAGCAGCTTGCCCCGAGGACGCCGTGAGCAGTTCTTC. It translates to CASSLPRGRREQFF.

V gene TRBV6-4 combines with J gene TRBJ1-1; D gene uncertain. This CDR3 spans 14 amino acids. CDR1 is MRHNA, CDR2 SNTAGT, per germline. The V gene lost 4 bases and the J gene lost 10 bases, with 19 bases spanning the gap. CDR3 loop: CASSGRHTPQGAFF. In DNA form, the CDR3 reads TGTGCCAGCAGTGGGAGACATACCCCTCAAGGAGCTTTCTTT.

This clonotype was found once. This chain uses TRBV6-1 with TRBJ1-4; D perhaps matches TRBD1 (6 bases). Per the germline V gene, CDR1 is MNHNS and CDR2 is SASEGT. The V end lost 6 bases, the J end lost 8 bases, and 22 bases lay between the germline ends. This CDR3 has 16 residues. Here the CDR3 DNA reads TGTGCCAGCAGGAATGAAAGGGGAGGGGGTCGAGAAAAACTGTTTTTT. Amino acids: CASRNERGGGREKLFF.

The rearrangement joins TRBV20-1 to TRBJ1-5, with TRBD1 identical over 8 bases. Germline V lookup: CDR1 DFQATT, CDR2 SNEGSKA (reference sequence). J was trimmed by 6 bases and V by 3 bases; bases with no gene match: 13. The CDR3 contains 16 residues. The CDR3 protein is CSASVAGGAWLQPQHF. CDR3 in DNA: TGCAGTGCTAGTGTGGCAGGGGGCGCCTGGCTTCAGCCCCAGCATTTT.

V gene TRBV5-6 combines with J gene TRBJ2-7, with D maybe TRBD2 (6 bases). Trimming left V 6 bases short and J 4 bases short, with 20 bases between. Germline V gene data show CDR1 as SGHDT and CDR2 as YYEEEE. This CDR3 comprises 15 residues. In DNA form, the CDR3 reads TGTGCCAGCACTCCGTTGAGGAGGGACCGATACGAGCAGTACTTC. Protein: CASTPLRRDRYEQYF.

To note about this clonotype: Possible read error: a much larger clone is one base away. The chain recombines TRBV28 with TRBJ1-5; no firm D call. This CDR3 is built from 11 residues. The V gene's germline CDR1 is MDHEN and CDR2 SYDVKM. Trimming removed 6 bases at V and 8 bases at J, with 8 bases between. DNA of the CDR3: TGTGCCAGCAGATCGGGGAAGCCCCAGCATTTT. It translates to CASRSGKPQHF.

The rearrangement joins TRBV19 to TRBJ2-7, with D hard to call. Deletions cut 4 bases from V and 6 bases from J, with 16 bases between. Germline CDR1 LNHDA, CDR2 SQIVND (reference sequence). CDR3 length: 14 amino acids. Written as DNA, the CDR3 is TGTGCCAGTAGTACCCCGGGCAGGCTTCTCGAGCAGTACTTC. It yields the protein CASSTPGRLLEQYF.

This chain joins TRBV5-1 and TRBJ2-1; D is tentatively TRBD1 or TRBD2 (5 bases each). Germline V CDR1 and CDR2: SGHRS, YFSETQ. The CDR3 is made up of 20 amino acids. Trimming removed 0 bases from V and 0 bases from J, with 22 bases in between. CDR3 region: CASSLGGTADFWNSYNEQFF. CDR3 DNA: TGCGCCAGCAGCTTGGGAGGGACGGCCGATTTTTGGAACTCCTACAATGAGCAGTTCTTC. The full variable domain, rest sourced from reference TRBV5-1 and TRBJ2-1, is KAGVTQTPRYLIKTRGQQVTLSCSPISGHRSVSWYQQTPGQGLQFLFEYFSETQRNKGNFPGRFSGRQFSNSRSEMNVSTLELGDSALYLCASSLGGTADFWNSYNEQFFGPGTRLTVL.

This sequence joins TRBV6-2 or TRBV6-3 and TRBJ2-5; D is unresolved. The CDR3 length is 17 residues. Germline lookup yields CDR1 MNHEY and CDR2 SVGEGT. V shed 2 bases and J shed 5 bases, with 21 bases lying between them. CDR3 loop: CASSYHPTRKVRETQYF. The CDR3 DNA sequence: TGTGCCAGCAGTTACCACCCCACAAGGAAGGTGAGGGAGACCCAGTACTTC.

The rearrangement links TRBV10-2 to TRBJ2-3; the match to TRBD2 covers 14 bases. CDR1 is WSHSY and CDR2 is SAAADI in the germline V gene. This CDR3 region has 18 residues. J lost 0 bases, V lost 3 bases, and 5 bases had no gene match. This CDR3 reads CASSDSRTSGRSTDTQYF. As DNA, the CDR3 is TGCGCCAGCAGTGATTCCCGGACTAGCGGGAGGAGCACAGATACGCAGTATTTT.

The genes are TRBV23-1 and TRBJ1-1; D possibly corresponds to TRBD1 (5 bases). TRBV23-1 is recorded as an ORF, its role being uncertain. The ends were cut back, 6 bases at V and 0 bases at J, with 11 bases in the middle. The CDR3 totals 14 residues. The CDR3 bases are TGCGCCAGCAGGGGGTGGGGACTGAACACTGAAGCTTTCTTT. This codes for CASRGWGLNTEAFF.

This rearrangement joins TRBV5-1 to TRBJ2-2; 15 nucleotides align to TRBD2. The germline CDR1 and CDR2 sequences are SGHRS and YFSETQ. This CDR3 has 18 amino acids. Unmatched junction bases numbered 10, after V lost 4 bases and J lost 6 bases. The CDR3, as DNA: TGCGCCAGCAGCAACGTAGGACTAGCGGGAGGGCCCCCCGGGGAGCTGTTTTTT. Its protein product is CASSNVGLAGGPPGELFF.

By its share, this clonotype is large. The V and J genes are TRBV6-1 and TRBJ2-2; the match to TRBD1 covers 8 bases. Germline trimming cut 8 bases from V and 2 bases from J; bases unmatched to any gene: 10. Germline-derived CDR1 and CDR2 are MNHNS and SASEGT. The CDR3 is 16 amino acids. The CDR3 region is CASAYRGKINTGELFF. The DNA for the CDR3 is TGTGCCAGCGCCTACAGGGGGAAAATAAACACCGGGGAGCTGTTTTTT.